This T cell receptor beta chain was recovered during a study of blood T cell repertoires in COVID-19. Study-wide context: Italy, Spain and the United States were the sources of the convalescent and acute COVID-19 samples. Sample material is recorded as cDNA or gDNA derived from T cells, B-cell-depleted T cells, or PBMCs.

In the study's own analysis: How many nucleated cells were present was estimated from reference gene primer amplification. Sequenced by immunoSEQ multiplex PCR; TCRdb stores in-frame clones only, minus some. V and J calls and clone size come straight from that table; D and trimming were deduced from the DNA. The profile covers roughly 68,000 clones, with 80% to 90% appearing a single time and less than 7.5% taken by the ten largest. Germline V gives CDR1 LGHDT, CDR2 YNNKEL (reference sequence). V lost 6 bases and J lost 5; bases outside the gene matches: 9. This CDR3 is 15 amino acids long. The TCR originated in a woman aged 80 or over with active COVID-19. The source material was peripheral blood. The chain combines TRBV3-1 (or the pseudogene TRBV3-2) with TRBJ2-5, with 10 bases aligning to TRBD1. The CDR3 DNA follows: TGTGCCAGCAGTCGCCTGGACAGGGGGTTGGAGACCCAGTACTTC. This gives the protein CASSRLDRGLETQYF.